The rows below give T cell receptor beta chains drawn from one sample of a study of blood T cells in healthy people across ages. Using its own MiXCR run on the 5' RACE reads, TCRdb lists one record per CDR3 protein. The profile shows 550,000 to 650,000 distinct CDR3 sequences, approximately 26% of them singletons. The same sample was also used in a study of T cells of mothers and their children.

Sequenced: blood. The receptors were gathered from a boy between 2 and 10 years old in good health. Each CDR3 is given with its conserved first and last residue. D genes are given only for firm matches. Not every row has a clone size; where given, it reads once, few, many or a size class.

TRBV20-1,TRBJ2-3,NA,NA,TGCAGTGCTAGACTAACAGGATCAGATACGCAGTATTTT,CSARLTGSDTQYF
TRBV7-9,TRBJ2-5,NA,few,TGTGCCAGCAGCCGAGCGGTCCCCAAGGCGACCCAGTACTTC,CASSRAVPKATQYF
TRBV7-2,TRBJ2-7,TRBD2,NA,TGTGCCAGCAGCTTAGGAGCTAGCGGGGTGGCCGGGGAGCAGTACTTC,CASSLGASGVAGEQYF
TRBV2,TRBJ1-2,NA,NA,TGTGCCAGCAGTGAATGGACGGGGAAATTCTATGGCTACACCTTC,CASSEWTGKFYGYTF
TRBV5-6,TRBJ2-5,NA,NA,TGTGCCAGCAGTCAGGGGCCTCAAGAGACCCAGTACTTC,CASSQGPQETQYF
TRBV29-1,TRBJ2-2,TRBD2,few,TGCAGCGTTATGGCGGGGGAATACCGGGAGCTGTTTTTT,CSVMAGEYRELFF
TRBV10-3,TRBJ1-2,TRBD1,NA,TGTGCCGCCGAAAAGGACAGGATGGAAGATGGCTACACCTTC,CAAEKDRMEDGYTF
TRBV28,TRBJ2-4,NA,NA,TGTGCCAGCAGCGCCCCTGGGGCCCAAAACATTCAGTACTTC,CASSAPGAQNIQYF
TRBV12-3/TRBV12-4,TRBJ2-7,TRBD2,few,TGTGCCAGCAGTTTTCGCGCTAGCGGTTACGAGCAGTACTTC,CASSFRASGYEQYF
TRBV27,TRBJ1-5,NA,few,TGTGCCGGCAGTTTAGGTAACAGAGGTAGCAATCAGCCCCAGCATTTT,CAGSLGNRGSNQPQHF
TRBV5-4,TRBJ1-2,NA,NA,TGTGCCAGCAGCACCGGACAGCTAGGGTATGGCTACACCTTC,CASSTGQLGYGYTF
TRBV2,TRBJ2-2,NA,few,TGTGCCAGCACAGGGAGAAGGGAGGTATCCGGGGAGCTGTTTTTT,CASTGRREVSGELFF
TRBV6-5,TRBJ2-5,TRBD2,few,TGTGCCAGCAGTTACACTTTTAGCGGGGGTGTCCAAGAGACCCAGTACTTC,CASSYTFSGGVQETQYF
TRBV3-1,TRBJ2-3,NA,NA,TGTGCCAGCAGCCAAGGAGATCATGCGGGAACAGATACGCAGTATTTT,CASSQGDHAGTDTQYF
TRBV6-5,TRBJ2-5,NA,few,TGTGCCAGCAGTTACGGCGCAGGGGTGGGTTTAAGAGAGACCCAGTACTTC,CASSYGAGVGLRETQYF
TRBV4-2,TRBJ2-2,TRBD2,few,TGTGCCAGCAGCCAAGATTTAGCGGGGATCACCGGGGAGCTGTTTTTT,CASSQDLAGITGELFF
TRBV6-4,TRBJ2-2,NA,NA,TGTGCCAGCAGTGACAGCCCGAACGGGGAGCTGTTTTTT,CASSDSPNGELFF
TRBV7-8,TRBJ2-7,TRBD1,few,TGTGCCAGCAGCTTCAGACAGGGGGTCGCCAACGAGCAGTACTTC,CASSFRQGVANEQYF
TRBV12-3/TRBV12-4,TRBJ2-3,NA,NA,TGTGCCAGCAGTTTAGGATCGGCAGGCCAGACAGATACGCAGTATTTT,CASSLGSAGQTDTQYF
TRBV12-3/TRBV12-4,TRBJ1-1,NA,NA,TGTGCCAGCAGCACCGCGGTGAACACTGAAGCTTTCTTT,CASSTAVNTEAFF
TRBV2,TRBJ2-5,NA,NA,TGTGCCAGCTCAAAAGAAGGAGAGACCCAGTACTTC,CASSKEGETQYF
TRBV24-1,TRBJ2-2,NA,NA,TGTGCCACCAGTGACCAGGGAGCCGGGGAGCTGTTTTTT,CATSDQGAGELFF